This TCR beta chain was recorded in a study of human T cells and chemical hapten exposure. Study information: Sensitization was performed using 2% DPC on an approximately 2 cm by approximately 2 cm upper inner arm skin site.

Germline CDR1 KGHDR, CDR2 SFDVKD. The V end lost 7 bases, the J end lost 0 bases, and 9 bases lay between the germline ends. This CDR3 is 14 amino acids long. The library gave individual cDNA molecules unique molecular identifiers. From the RACE reads, TCRdb called clonotypes with MiXCR, one entry per CDR3 protein. The data hold some 400,000 distinct CDR3 sequences, with about 5.1% observed a single time. Time point denoted: pre-sensitization, week 0. The treatment here: therapeutic diphenylcyclopropenone sensitization with weekly scalp DPC. Worth noting for this clonotype: Its antigen is currently unknown.

Study conclusions and caveats: Expanded TCRs formed significantly more large CDR3 similarity clusters than controls. The donor cohort had alopecia, so its immune response may not match that of healthy people.

The specimen was whole blood, collected in connection with sensitization to the hapten diphenylcyclopropenone (DPC). The J gene is TRBJ1-5, the V gene TRBV24-1; no clear D gene. The source is a woman aged 45-65 years with alopecia areata. Some clones in this sample may be carry-over from other donors' samples. Here the CDR3 DNA reads TGTGCCACCAGATGGGGATATAGCAATCAGCCCCAGCATTTT. Translation: CATRWGYSNQPQHF.